This T cell receptor (beta chain) came from a study of blood T cell repertoires in COVID-19. The V and J ends lost 4 bases and 4 bases respectively, with 14 bases between them. Germline V CDR1 and CDR2: GTSNPN, SVGIG (reference sequence). The CDR3 is 14 amino acids. TCRdb's copy holds only in-frame clones and misses some; the assay was immunoSEQ multiplex PCR. The table includes about 460,000 clones, less than 90% detected once. The TCR originated in a woman aged 55-75 years who had recovered from COVID-19. The sequenced sample consisted of PBMCs or T cells enriched from blood (not recorded which). The V gene is TRBV30, the J gene TRBJ1-3; D gene unclear. In nucleotides, the CDR3 is TGTGCCTGGACTAACGCCCCCGGGGGAAACACCATATATTTT. It yields the protein CAWTNAPGGNTIYF.